This T cell receptor (beta chain) was documented in a study of blood T cell repertoires in COVID-19. In the study overall: Donors in the United States, Italy and Spain gave samples during acute or convalescent COVID-19.

The protocol was immunoSEQ multiplex PCR, while the TCRdb copy is restricted to in-frame clones and leaves out a portion. The profile shows 250,000 to 350,000 clones, approximately 90% of them singletons. This CDR3 has 11 amino acids. Deletions cut 8 bases from V and 10 bases from J, with 17 bases between. The germline V gene has CDR1 GTSNPN and CDR2 SVGIG (reference sequence). V is TRBV30 and J is TRBJ1-1; weak D call: TRBD1 (6 bases). This clonotype was sampled from a woman in her sixties or seventies in a cohort exposed to, infected with or recovered from COVID-19 (not recorded which). Specimen: PBMCs or T cells enriched from blood (not recorded which). CDR3 sequence: CASDRPSTAFF. The CDR3 bases are TGTGCCAGCGACAGGCCTTCGACAGCTTTCTTT.